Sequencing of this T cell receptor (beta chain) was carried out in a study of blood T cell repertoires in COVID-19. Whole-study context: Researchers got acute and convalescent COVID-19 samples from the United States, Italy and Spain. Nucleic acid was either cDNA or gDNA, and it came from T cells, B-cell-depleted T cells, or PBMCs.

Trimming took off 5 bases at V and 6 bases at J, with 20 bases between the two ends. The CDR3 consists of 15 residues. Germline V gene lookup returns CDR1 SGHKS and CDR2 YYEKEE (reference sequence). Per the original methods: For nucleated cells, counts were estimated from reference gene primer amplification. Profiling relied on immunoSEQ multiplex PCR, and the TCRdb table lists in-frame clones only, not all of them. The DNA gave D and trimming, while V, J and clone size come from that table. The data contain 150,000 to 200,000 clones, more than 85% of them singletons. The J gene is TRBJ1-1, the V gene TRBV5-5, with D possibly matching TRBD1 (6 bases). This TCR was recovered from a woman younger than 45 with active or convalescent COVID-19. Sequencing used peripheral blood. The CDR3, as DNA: TGTGCCAGCAGTCCACAGGGAAACATGGGGGCTGAAGCTTTCTTT. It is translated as CASSPQGNMGAEAFF.